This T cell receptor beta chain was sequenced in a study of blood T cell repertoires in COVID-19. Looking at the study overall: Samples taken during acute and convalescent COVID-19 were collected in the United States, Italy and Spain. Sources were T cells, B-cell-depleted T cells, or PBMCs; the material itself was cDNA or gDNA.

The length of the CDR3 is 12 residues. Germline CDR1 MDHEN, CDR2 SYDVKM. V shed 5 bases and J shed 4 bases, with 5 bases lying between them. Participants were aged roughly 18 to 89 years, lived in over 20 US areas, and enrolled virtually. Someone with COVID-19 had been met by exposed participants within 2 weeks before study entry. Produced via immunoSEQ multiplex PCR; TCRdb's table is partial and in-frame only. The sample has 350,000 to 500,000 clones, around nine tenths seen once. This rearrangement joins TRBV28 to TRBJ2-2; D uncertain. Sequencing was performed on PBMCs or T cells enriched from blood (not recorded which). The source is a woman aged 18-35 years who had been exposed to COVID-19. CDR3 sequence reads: CASSTVTGELFF. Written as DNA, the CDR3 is TGTGCCAGCAGTACAGTCACCGGGGAGCTGTTTTTT.